These 23 T cell receptor beta chains were all obtained from the same sample, sequenced in a study of T cell responses to AZD1222 COVID-19 vaccine. Libraries were prepared by immunoSEQ multiplex PCR; TCRdb keeps only in-frame clonotypes and omits some of them. The table has 130,000 to 150,000 clones, just over 90% seen once. The sample in question was peripheral blood, obtained on day 0 of AZD1222 vaccination. The receptors originated from an adult in good health.

The V call is TRBV4-1, the J call TRBJ1-1; D gene unclear. The germline CDR1 and CDR2 sequences are MGHRA and YSYEKL. Trimming stripped 4 bases from V and 0 bases from J, with 15 bases between. The CDR3 extends over 16 amino acids. CDR3 DNA: TGCGCCAGCAGCCTTAGCCGGCCCTTAATGAACACTGAAGCTTTCTTT. Its protein product is CASSLSRPLMNTEAFF.

This sequence joins TRBV5-1 and TRBJ2-7; TRBD1 might be the D (6 bases). The CDR3 length is 16 residues. Germline V gene lookup returns CDR1 SGHRS and CDR2 YFSETQ. V gave up 0 bases and J gave up 7 bases, with 20 bases separating them. The CDR3 sequence is CASSLEPGVSLGEQYF. Here the CDR3 DNA reads TGCGCCAGCAGCTTGGAACCAGGGGTTTCCTTAGGAGAGCAGTACTTC.

The chain has TRBV19 and TRBJ1-2; D gene unclear. The CDR3 loop spans 14 amino acids. Germline V gene data show CDR1 as LNHDA and CDR2 as SQIVND (reference sequence). V was cut by 5 bases and J by 0 bases, with 10 bases left in between. The CDR3 loop is CASSPSRTNYGYTF. The CDR3 region has the DNA TGTGCCAGTAGTCCTTCCAGGACTAACTATGGCTACACCTTC. Filled out from reference TRBV19 and TRBJ1-2, the complete variable domain reads DGGITQSPKYLFRKEGQNVTLSCEQNLNHDAMYWYRQDPGQGLRLIYYSQIVNDFQKGDIAEGYSVSREKKESFPLTVTSAQKNPTAFYLCASSPSRTNYGYTFGSGTRLTVV.

The V and J genes are TRBV11-2 and TRBJ1-2; D unclear. The germline V and J ends were trimmed by 0 bases and 4 bases, with 12 bases remaining between them. The germline V gene has CDR1 SGHAT and CDR2 FQNNGV. The CDR3 contains 15 residues. The CDR3 DNA is TGTGCCAGCAGCTTAGATCTCGGGTCGTTCTATGGCTACACCTTC. This codes for CASSLDLGSFYGYTF.

DNA of the CDR3: TGTGCCAGTAGCCCGGGACTGGGACCCTATCAGCCCCAGCATTTT. This translates into CASSPGLGPYQPQHF. The rearrangement uses TRBV19 and TRBJ1-5; a weak D match, TRBD1 (5 bases). Trimming removed 6 bases from V and 5 bases from J, with 17 bases in between. This CDR3 contains 15 residues. Germline V gives CDR1 LNHDA, CDR2 SQIVND (reference sequence).

This chain links TRBV12-3 or TRBV12-4 with TRBJ2-7; TRBD2 is a possible D gene (5 bases). CDR3 length equals 13 residues. The ends were cut back, 6 bases at V and 4 bases at J, with 13 bases in the middle. CDR3 nucleotide sequence: TGTGCCAGCAGCCTCGGCGGGTTTTACGAGCAGTACTTC. It specifies CASSLGGFYEQYF.

The chain combines TRBV5-1 with TRBJ2-7, with TRBD1 identical over 7 bases. Germline loops: CDR1 SGHRS, CDR2 YFSETQ. V lost 4 bases, J lost 1 base, and 5 bases stayed unmatched. The CDR3 is made up of 14 amino acids. Written as DNA, the CDR3 is TGCGCCAGCAGCCCGACAGGGAAGTCCTACGAGCAGTACTTC. Its translation is CASSPTGKSYEQYF. The whole variable domain, filled in from reference TRBV5-1 and TRBJ2-7, reads KAGVTQTPRYLIKTRGQQVTLSCSPISGHRSVSWYQQTPGQGLQFLFEYFSETQRNKGNFPGRFSGRQFSNSRSEMNVSTLELGDSALYLCASSPTGKSYEQYFGPGTRLTVT.

The J gene is TRBJ1-4, the V gene TRBV5-6; D unresolved. Germline loops: CDR1 SGHDT, CDR2 YYEEEE. V was pared by 3 bases and J by 5 bases, with 14 bases between. This CDR3 region has 15 residues. The CDR3 DNA reads as TGTGCCAGCAGCTCGCGGCCGGGCGGGAATGAAAAACTGTTTTTT. Translating gives CASSSRPGGNEKLFF. The full variable domain, completed using reference TRBV5-6 and TRBJ1-4, is DAGVTQSPTHLIKTRGQQVTLRCSPKSGHDTVSWYQQALGQGPQFIFQYYEEEERQRGNFPDRFSGHQFPNYSSELNVNALLLGDSALYLCASSSRPGGNEKLFFGSGTQLSVL.

J is TRBJ2-7 and V is TRBV5-1; 9 bases match TRBD2. Germline V lookup: CDR1 SGHRS, CDR2 YFSETQ. Losses at the gene ends were 0 bases for V and 3 bases for J; bases not matched to a gene: 4. The CDR3 consists of 15 residues. CDR3 residues: CASSLEAGGIYEQYF. CDR3 bases: TGCGCCAGCAGCTTGGAGGCGGGAGGGATCTACGAGCAGTACTTC. The whole variable domain, filled in from reference TRBV5-1 and TRBJ2-7, reads KAGVTQTPRYLIKTRGQQVTLSCSPISGHRSVSWYQQTPGQGLQFLFEYFSETQRNKGNFPGRFSGRQFSNSRSEMNVSTLELGDSALYLCASSLEAGGIYEQYFGPGTRLTVT.

This clone has just a few counts. The chain links TRBV5-1 to TRBJ1-1; 10 bases agree with TRBD1. CDR1 SGHRS and CDR2 YFSETQ come from the germline V gene. The CDR3 extends over 15 amino acids. The ends lost 1 base at V and 5 bases at J; junction bases unmatched: 5. As DNA, the CDR3 is TGCGCCAGCAGCTTGACGACAGGGGGCGGAACTGAAGCTTTCTTT. This gives the protein CASSLTTGGGTEAFF.

This clone was recorded once. The rearrangement joins TRBV5-4 to TRBJ2-2, with 9 bases aligning to TRBD1. Germline-derived CDR1 and CDR2 are SGHNT and YYREEE (reference sequence). The length of the CDR3 is 17 residues. V shed 4 bases, J shed 0 bases, and the junction held 7 bases outside the gene matches. CDR3 in amino acids: CASSNPDRGTNTGELFF. Written as DNA, the CDR3 is TGTGCCAGCAGCAACCCGGACAGGGGAACGAACACCGGGGAGCTGTTTTTT.

The chain joins TRBV7-9 to TRBJ2-1, with 10 positions matching TRBD1. The V gene's germline CDR1 is SEHNR and CDR2 FQNEAQ (reference sequence). Losses at the gene ends were 5 bases for V and 6 bases for J; bases not matched to a gene: 4. This CDR3 region has 14 residues. CDR3 nucleotides: TGTGCCAGCAGCCGGGACAGGGGTACCAATGAGCAGTTCTTC. Translated, it gives CASSRDRGTNEQFF.

The chain is built from TRBV4-1 and TRBJ1-4; D is unresolved. Germline CDR1 and CDR2: MGHRA and YSYEKL. This CDR3 comprises 14 residues. Deletions cut 0 bases from V and 0 bases from J, with 2 bases between. CDR3 in amino acids: CASSQEATNEKLFF. The CDR3, as DNA: TGCGCCAGCAGCCAAGAGGCAACTAATGAAAAACTGTTTTTT.

The chain carries TRBV4-2 and TRBJ1-1; D not resolved. Between the trimmed V and J ends, which lost 3 bases and 0 bases, there was a span of 11 bases. The CDR3 runs to 15 residues. Germline CDR1 reads LGHNA; CDR2 reads YNFKEQ. CDR3 sequence reads: CASSHSENLNTEAFF. Written as DNA, the CDR3 is TGTGCCAGCAGCCATTCCGAGAATTTGAACACTGAAGCTTTCTTT.

The chain couples TRBV11-2 to TRBJ1-5, with 7 bases lining up with TRBD1. Germline lookup yields CDR1 SGHAT and CDR2 FQNNGV. V shed 5 bases, J shed 3 bases, and the junction held 4 bases outside the gene matches. This CDR3 has 14 amino acids. The CDR3 nucleotides are TGTGCCAGCAGCCTGGACAGGATCAATCAGCCCCAGCATTTT. Translating gives CASSLDRINQPQHF.

This clone was observed a single time. The chain joins TRBV7-9 to TRBJ1-6; the D is unclear. In germline, CDR1 is SEHNR, CDR2 FQNEAQ (reference sequence). The germline V and J ends were trimmed by 7 bases and 10 bases, with 11 bases remaining between them. This CDR3 region has 12 residues. The CDR3 reads CASTRAGSPLHF. The CDR3 nucleotides are TGTGCCAGCACCCGGGCCGGATCACCCCTCCACTTT.

The chain couples TRBV7-9 to TRBJ1-4, with a tentative D call TRBD1 (6 bases). V shed 0 bases and J shed 5 bases, with 10 bases lying between them. This CDR3 has 15 amino acids. Germline-derived CDR1 and CDR2 are SEHNR and FQNEAQ (reference sequence). The CDR3 reads CASSLAMGANEKLFF. For the CDR3, the DNA is TGTGCCAGCAGCTTAGCGATGGGGGCGAATGAAAAACTGTTTTTT.

This chain links TRBV7-2 with TRBJ2-3; TRBD2 might be the D (5 bases). Germline CDR1 and CDR2: SGHTA and FQGNSA. There are 14 residues in the CDR3. V lost 0 bases and J 4 bases, leaving 8 bases between the germline ends. CDR3 in DNA: TGTGCCAGCAGCTTAGCGCTCGGGGCAGATACGCAGTATTTT. Translated, it gives CASSLALGADTQYF.

The genes are TRBV18 and TRBJ1-2; D gene unclear. The CDR3 runs to 15 residues. The germline gives CDR1 KGHSH, CDR2 LQKENI. V shed 3 bases and J shed 3 bases, with 14 bases lying between them. The CDR3 reads CASSPGMRPDYGYTF. The DNA for the CDR3 is TGTGCCAGCTCACCCGGGATGAGGCCCGACTATGGCTACACCTTC.

J is TRBJ2-5 and V is TRBV9, with TRBD2 matching over 11 bases. Trimming cost V 3 bases and J 5 bases; bases outside gene matches: 9. Germline assignment: CDR1 SGDLS and CDR2 YYNGEE. There are 16 residues in the CDR3. CDR3 loop: CASSDSGGAFGETQYF. As DNA, the CDR3 is TGTGCCAGCAGCGATAGCGGGGGGGCCTTTGGCGAGACCCAGTACTTC.

The rearrangement joins TRBV15 to TRBJ1-6, with TRBD1 identical over 10 bases. Unmatched junction bases numbered 3, after V lost 0 bases and J lost 7 bases. CDR1 and CDR2 (germline): LNHNV, YYDKDF (reference sequence). The CDR3 is 16 residues long. The CDR3, as DNA: TGTGCCACCAGCAGAGATCGGGGACAGGGGAATTCACCCCTCCACTTT. Amino acid sequence: CATSRDRGQGNSPLHF.

The V and J genes are TRBV7-2 and TRBJ2-5; 9 bases line up with TRBD2. Germline V gene data show CDR1 as SGHTA and CDR2 as FQGNSA. The V segment lost 2 bases and the J segment 4 bases; nucleotides outside the gene matches: 5. The CDR3 sequence is 15 residues long. CDR3 bases: TGTGCCAGCAGCTTAAGGCTAGCGGGACTAGAGACCCAGTACTTC. Protein product: CASSLRLAGLETQYF.

Comment on this clone: In the same sample, other DNA sequences code for this CDR3. The gene calls are TRBV5-1 and TRBJ1-3; a possible D gene is TRBD1 (5 bases). The CDR3 consists of 15 residues. Germline CDR1 and CDR2: SGHRS and YFSETQ. V was trimmed by 0 bases and J by 1 base, leaving 8 bases between them. CDR3 sequence reads: CASSLGGVSGNTIYF. The CDR3 coding sequence is TGCGCCAGCAGCTTGGGAGGGGTGTCTGGAAACACCATATATTTT.